This T cell receptor (beta chain) stems from a study of identical twins. General study points: Rather than following the same donors, the conclusions depended on cross-sectional statistical analysis.

This clonotype was observed many times. Antigen: not known. TCRdb re-called the 5' RACE reads through MiXCR, storing one row per CDR3 protein. The sample records under 350,000 distinct CDR3 sequences, roughly 10% being singletons. The CDR3 runs 15 residues. Trimming took 7 bases from V and 0 from J; bases not matched to a gene: 6. The sample was also linked to a second study, of yellow fever vaccine responses in identical twins.

Sequencing was carried out using CD8+ T cells sorted from blood. The chain joins TRBV12-3 or TRBV12-4 to TRBJ2-1, with 7 bases lining up with TRBD2. The receptor was derived from a woman aged 18-29 years in good health. The CDR3: CASTLAGSSYNEQFF. The CDR3 coding sequence is TGTGCCAGCACCTTAGCGGGCAGCTCCTACAATGAGCAGTTCTTC.